These T cell receptor beta chains were read from a single sample in a study of PD-L1 blockade in urothelial cancer. Clones were read by immunoSEQ multiplex PCR, and TCRdb kept only the in-frame ones, dropping some. Of some 110,000 clones listed, more than 85% are singletons. The material was PBMCs, obtained around atezolizumab (anti-PD-L1) treatment. The receptors stem from a man aged 55 to 69 with urothelial cancer. Both conserved end residues are part of each CDR3. The D gene is left open where the match is weak. Clone size appears in some rows only: once, few, many, or a class for an expanded clone.

d_call | j_call | clone_size | v_call | cdr3_aa | cdr3_nt
TRBD1 | TRBJ2-5 | - | TRBV28 | CASSIRGRGETQYF | TGTGCCAGCAGTATCAGGGGGCGCGGGGAGACCCAGTACTTC
- | TRBJ2-5 | - | TRBV11-2 | CASSLGRFQETQYF | TGTGCCAGCAGCTTAGGTCGGTTCCAAGAGACCCAGTACTTC
- | TRBJ1-2 | - | TRBV28 | CASSLGFRAAGYTF | TGTGCCAGCAGTTTGGGGTTCAGGGCTGCTGGCTACACCTTC
TRBD2 | TRBJ2-3 | - | TRBV6-6 | CASSGAGTSTDTQYF | TGTGCCAGCAGTGGAGCGGGAACGAGCACAGATACGCAGTATTTT
- | TRBJ1-1 | - | TRBV28 | CASSLSLLNTEAFF | TGTGCCAGCAGTTTGTCCCTACTAAACACTGAAGCTTTCTTT
- | TRBJ1-3 | - | TRBV28 | CASSSTGRSGNTIYF | TGTGCCAGCAGTTCCACAGGCCGCTCTGGAAACACCATATATTTT
TRBD2 | TRBJ2-5 | - | TRBV6-6 | CASSHPGLAEQETQYF | TGTGCCAGCAGTCACCCGGGACTAGCGGAACAAGAGACCCAGTACTTC
- | TRBJ2-2 | - | TRBV5-1 | CASSPSLGTGELFF | TGCGCCAGCAGCCCCTCCCTAGGCACCGGGGAGCTGTTTTTT
TRBD1 | TRBJ1-1 | once | TRBV7-9 | CASSFGTGVTEAFF | TGTGCCAGCAGCTTCGGGACAGGGGTTACTGAAGCTTTCTTT
TRBD2 | TRBJ2-3 | - | TRBV28 | CASSLVSGIPRGTDTQYF | TGTGCCAGCAGTTTAGTTAGCGGGATTCCCAGGGGCACAGATACGCAGTATTTT
- | TRBJ2-2 | - | TRBV29-1 | CSVRPTGSGTGELFF | TGCAGCGTTCGGCCCACAGGGTCAGGCACCGGGGAGCTGTTTTTT
- | TRBJ1-4 | - | TRBV28 | CASKPPGQEKLFF | TGTGCCAGCAAACCCCCGGGTCAAGAAAAACTGTTTTTT
TRBD2 | TRBJ2-3 | - | TRBV6-5 | CASSSGGWDTQYF | TGTGCCAGCAGTTCGGGGGGTTGGGATACGCAGTATTTT
- | TRBJ2-3 | - | TRBV7-3 | CASSLGGLGTDTQYF | TGTGCCAGTTCCCTAGGGGGTTTGGGAACAGATACGCAGTATTTT
- | TRBJ1-2 | - | TRBV6-5 | CASSPGTIVYGYTF | TGTGCCAGCAGTCCCGGGACAATCGTATATGGCTACACCTTC
- | TRBJ2-3 | - | TRBV11-3 | CASSLQGRGGGTDTQYF | TGTGCCAGCAGCTTACAGGGGCGTGGGGGGGGCACAGATACGCAGTATTTT
- | TRBJ2-1 | - | TRBV4-2 | CASSQEESSYNEQFF | TGTGCCAGCAGCCAAGAAGAGAGCTCCTACAATGAGCAGTTCTTC
TRBD1 | TRBJ1-4 | - | TRBV4-3 | CASSRGLGQTNEKLFF | TGCGCCAGCAGCCGAGGATTGGGACAGACTAATGAAAAACTGTTTTTT
- | TRBJ2-7 | - | TRBV5-4 | CASSPGTFHYEQYF | TGTGCCAGCAGCCCGGGGACATTCCACTACGAGCAGTACTTC
- | TRBJ2-3 | - | TRBV7-3 | CASSLNSGRDTQYF | TGTGCCAGCAGCTTAAATTCGGGGAGGGATACGCAGTATTTT
TRBD1 | TRBJ2-7 | - | TRBV7-6 | CASSLYAGTGGGEQYF | TGTGCCAGCAGCTTGTATGCCGGGACAGGGGGAGGCGAGCAGTACTTC
- | TRBJ1-4 | - | TRBV7-2 | CASSSGGLGLAKLFF | TGTGCCAGCAGCTCTGGGGGACTGGGGCTGGCGAAACTGTTTTTT
TRBD2 | TRBJ2-3 | - | TRBV11-3 | CASSSLKASGDTDTQYF | TGTGCCAGCAGCTCCCTAAAGGCTAGCGGGGACACAGATACGCAGTATTTT
- | TRBJ2-7 | - | TRBV28 | CASSSSGDRLYEQYF | -
- | TRBJ1-2 | - | TRBV5-6 | CASSLADYGYTF | TGTGCCAGCAGCTTGGCCGACTATGGCTACACCTTC
- | TRBJ2-3 | - | TRBV6-6 | CASSLQAATHTDTQYF | TGTGCCAGCAGTTTACAGGCGGCTACACACACAGATACGCAGTATTTT
TRBD2 | TRBJ2-1 | once | TRBV25-1 | CASSDRVRGRDEQFF | TGTGCCAGCAGTGATCGGGTTCGCGGGAGGGATGAGCAGTTCTTC
- | TRBJ2-1 | - | TRBV2 | CASSEELASRNEQFF | TGTGCCAGCAGTGAAGAATTGGCTAGTCGTAATGAGCAGTTCTTC
- | TRBJ1-1 | - | TRBV30 | CAWSPGGRARTEAFF | TGTGCCTGGAGTCCCGGCGGCAGGGCCCGAACTGAAGCTTTCTTT
- | TRBJ2-1 | - | TRBV7-3 | CASSPGGYNEQFF | TGTGCCAGCAGCCCAGGAGGTTACAATGAGCAGTTCTTC